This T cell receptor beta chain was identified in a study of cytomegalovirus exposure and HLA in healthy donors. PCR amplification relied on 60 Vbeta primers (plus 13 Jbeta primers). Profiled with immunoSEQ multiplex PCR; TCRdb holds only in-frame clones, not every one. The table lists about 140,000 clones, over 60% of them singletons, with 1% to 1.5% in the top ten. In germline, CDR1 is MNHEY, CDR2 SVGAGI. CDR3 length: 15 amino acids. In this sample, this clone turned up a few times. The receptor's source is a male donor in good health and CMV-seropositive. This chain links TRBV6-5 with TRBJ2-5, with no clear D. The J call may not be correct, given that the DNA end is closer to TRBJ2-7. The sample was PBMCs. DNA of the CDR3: TGTGCCAGCAGTTACTCTGCCCTTTCCTCCTACGAGCAGTACTTC. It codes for CASSYSALSSYEQYF.